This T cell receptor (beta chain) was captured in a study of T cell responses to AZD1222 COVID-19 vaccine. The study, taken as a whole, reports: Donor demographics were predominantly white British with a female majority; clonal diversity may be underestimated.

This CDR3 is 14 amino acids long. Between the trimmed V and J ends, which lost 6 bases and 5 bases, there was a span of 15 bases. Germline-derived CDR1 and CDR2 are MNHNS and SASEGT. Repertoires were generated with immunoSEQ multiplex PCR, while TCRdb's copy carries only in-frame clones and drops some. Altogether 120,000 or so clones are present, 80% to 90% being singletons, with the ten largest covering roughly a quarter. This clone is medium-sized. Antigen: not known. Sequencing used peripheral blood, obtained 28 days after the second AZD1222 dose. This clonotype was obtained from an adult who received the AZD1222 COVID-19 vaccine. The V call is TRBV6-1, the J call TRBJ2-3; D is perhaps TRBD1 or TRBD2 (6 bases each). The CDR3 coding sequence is TGTGCCAGCAGCTTGGGGGGCGCGAAAGATACGCAGTATTTT. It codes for CASSLGGAKDTQYF.